This section outlines one T cell receptor beta chain sequence together with its context. Its target is unknown. Measured with immunoSEQ multiplex PCR; TCRdb has only the in-frame clones, and not every one. The sample holds over 100,000 clones, 85% to 90% seen once. This sample is drawn from a study of T cell responses to AZD1222 COVID-19 vaccine. Study findings and constraints: Clonal diversity was possibly underestimated; the donors were predominantly white British and more often female. The study sampled repertoires only after the peak T cell response. Only a handful of AZD1222 recipients, five to seven in all, had baseline seropositivity.

The receptor comes from an adult in good health. Sequences were derived from peripheral blood, sampled on day 0 of AZD1222 vaccination.

The CDR3, as DNA: TGTGCCAGCAGCTCGGAGGGTCCGTCCAATCAGCCCCAGCATTTT. This sequence encodes CASSSEGPSNQPQHF. The chain employs TRBV7-9 and TRBJ1-5; D not certain. From germline, CDR1 is SEHNR and CDR2 FQNEAQ (reference sequence). V shed 4 bases and J shed 3 bases, with 13 bases lying between them. The CDR3 runs 15 residues. The variable domain in full, with the rest retrieved from reference TRBV7-9 and TRBJ1-5, is DTGVSQNPRHKITKRGQNVTFRCDPISEHNRLYWYRQTLGQGPEFLTYFQNEAQLEKSRLLSDRFSAERPKGSFSTLEIQRTEQGDSAMYLCASSSEGPSNQPQHFGDGTRLSIL.